The 25 T cell receptor beta chains listed next were all sequenced from one sample in a study of regulatory T cells in long-lasting Graves disease. Stated time point: persistent/refractory GD, antithyroid drugs over 5 years with positive TRAb. RNA extracted from PBMCs served as the sequencing template. Arm-PCR of CDR3 regions with iRepertoire HTBI primers generated TCR beta libraries. TCRdb re-called the multiplex PCR reads through MiXCR, storing one row per CDR3 protein. The sample consists of hundreds of thousands of distinct CDR3 sequences, approximately 23% of them appearing once. Sequenced material: peripheral blood mononuclear cells (PBMCs), taken when the disease was refractory, from a patient treated with antithyroid drugs. These receptors came from a female donor with Graves disease.

The rearrangement joins TRBV9 to TRBJ1-1; a weak D match, TRBD1 (5 bases). V was trimmed by 0 bases and J by 1 base, leaving 10 bases between them. The CDR3 totals 15 residues. Germline V gene sequence: CDR1 SGDLS, CDR2 YYNGEE. For the CDR3, the DNA is TGTGCCAGCAGCGTAGATGGGGCATCGAACACTGAAGCTTTCTTT. It translates to CASSVDGASNTEAFF.

This clonotype was recorded a few times. The chain couples TRBV20-1 to TRBJ1-2; 8 bases align to TRBD1. With 8 bases clipped from V and 1 base from J, the junction kept 12 bases outside the gene matches. The CDR3 is made up of 15 amino acids. Germline loops: CDR1 DFQATT, CDR2 SNEGSKA (reference sequence). CDR3 sequence reads: CSSAAPQGDNYGYTF. For the CDR3, the DNA is TGCAGTTCTGCCGCCCCACAGGGGGATAACTATGGCTACACCTTC.

This clonotype was recorded at least ten times. The gene calls are TRBV11-2 and TRBJ2-7, with D possibly matching TRBD1 (6 bases). The CDR3 covers 15 residues. Trimming pared 0 bases from V and 7 bases from J, leaving 16 bases between. CDR1 and CDR2 from the germline V gene are SGHAT and FQNNGV. CDR3 in DNA: TGTGCCAGCAGCTTAGATCGACCAGGGGTGTGGGAGCAGTACTTC. The encoded protein is CASSLDRPGVWEQYF.

The J gene is TRBJ1-1, the V gene TRBV6-1; no reliable D call. This CDR3 spans 12 amino acids. The germline gives CDR1 MNHNS, CDR2 SASEGT. Trimming pared 8 bases from V and 5 bases from J, leaving 12 bases between. The CDR3 loop reads CASPSRETEAFF. CDR3 in DNA: TGTGCCAGCCCCAGCCGGGAAACTGAAGCTTTCTTT.

In its sample, this clonotype was seen a few times. J is TRBJ2-2 and V is TRBV7-2, with a weak D call TRBD2 (5 bases). The CDR3 length is 19 residues. Looked up from germline, CDR1 is SGHTA and CDR2 is FQGNSA. V lost 5 bases and J 0 bases, leaving 22 bases between the germline ends. The CDR3 region has the DNA TGTGCCAGCAGCCTAAATTTATCGGGCGGGCTCGCGAACACCGGGGAGCTGTTTTTT. Protein sequence: CASSLNLSGGLANTGELFF.

This clonotype appeared many times. The chain joins TRBV5-8 to TRBJ1-4; TRBD1 agrees at 10 bases. This CDR3 has 15 amino acids. Germline V lookup: CDR1 SGHTS, CDR2 YDEGEE. V was pared by 3 bases and J by 8 bases, with 7 bases of the junction left unmatched. The chain's CDR3 is CASSSTGTGAEKLFF. DNA for the CDR3: TGTGCCAGCAGCTCTACCGGGACAGGGGCCGAAAAACTGTTTTTT.

The rearrangement links TRBV3-1 to TRBJ2-2, with D unclear. Germline lookup yields CDR1 LGHDT and CDR2 YNNKEL (reference sequence). Trimming shortened V by 4 bases and J by 7 bases, and 13 bases separated the two germline ends. This CDR3 is built from 14 residues. DNA for the CDR3: TGTGCCAGCAGCCCCTTAGCATCGGGCGGGGAGCTGTTTTTT. Translating gives CASSPLASGGELFF.

The chain couples TRBV6-2 or TRBV6-3 to TRBJ2-2; 7 bases are shared with TRBD2. This CDR3 has 14 amino acids. The trim removed 5 bases at V and 6 bases at J, leaving 6 bases unmatched. CDR1 and CDR2 from the germline V gene are MNHEY and SVGEGT. The CDR3 nucleotides are TGTGCCAGCAGTGAAGCGGGAAAGTCCGGGGAGCTGTTTTTT. Protein product: CASSEAGKSGELFF.

The rearrangement links TRBV6-4 to TRBJ2-5, with TRBD2 identical over 14 bases. The J call may be faulty, since TRBJ2-1 better matches the DNA end. Germline lookup yields CDR1 MRHNA and CDR2 SNTAGT. This CDR3 spans 15 amino acids. CDR3 sequence: CASSEGLAGDNEQFF. For the CDR3, the DNA is TGTGCCAGCAGTGAGGGACTAGCGGGAGACAATGAGCAGTTCTTC.

This clonotype occurred a few times. The V gene is TRBV6-4, the J gene TRBJ1-2; TRBD1 is a possible D gene (6 bases). Between the trimmed V and J ends, which lost 3 bases and 4 bases, there was a span of 15 bases. Germline V gene lookup returns CDR1 MRHNA and CDR2 SNTAGT. This CDR3 has 15 amino acids. The CDR3 nucleotides read TGTGCCAGCAGTGAGGGTACGGGAGGGGGCTATGGCTACACCTTC. This sequence encodes CASSEGTGGGYGYTF.

This clonotype was seen many times. The chain recombines TRBV20-1 with TRBJ2-5; no definite D call. Looked up from germline, CDR1 is DFQATT and CDR2 is SNEGSKA (reference sequence). CDR3 length: 11 residues. Trimming removed 2 bases from V and 1 base from J, with 2 bases in between. The CDR3 DNA reads as TGCAGTGCTAGAACCCAAGAGACCCAGTACTTC. It specifies CSARTQETQYF.

This clonotype was counted once. J is TRBJ2-1 and V is TRBV19; 8 bases map to TRBD2. CDR1 is LNHDA, CDR2 SQIVND, per germline (reference sequence). The ends lost 6 bases at V and 7 bases at J; junction bases unmatched: 14. CDR3 length: 16 residues. The CDR3 DNA sequence: TGTGCCAGTAGACCGCAAGCGGGAGTAGGAAGGAATGAGCAGTTCTTC. Its protein product is CASRPQAGVGRNEQFF.

The chain joins TRBV6-5 to TRBJ2-2; 8 nucleotides agree with TRBD2. This CDR3 has 19 residues. The germline V gene has CDR1 MNHEY and CDR2 SVGAGI. V lost 0 bases, J lost 0 bases, and 9 bases stayed unmatched. Written as DNA, the CDR3 is TGTGCCAGCAGTTACTCGATAGAGGGACTAGTCGCGAACACCGGGGAGCTGTTTTTT. Its translation: CASSYSIEGLVANTGELFF.

This clonotype has at least ten counts. This chain uses TRBV7-2 with TRBJ1-5; unclear D gene. CDR3 length equals 15 residues. V was cut by 5 bases and J by 2 bases, with 13 bases left in between. The germline CDR1 and CDR2 sequences are SGHTA and FQGNSA. CDR3 in amino acids: CASSRRAGGNQPQHF. The CDR3 nucleotides are TGTGCCAGCAGCCGCCGAGCGGGTGGCAATCAGCCCCAGCATTTT. The whole variable domain, remainder taken from reference TRBV7-2 and TRBJ1-5, is GAGVSQSPSNKVTEKGKDVELRCDPISGHTALYWYRQSLGQGLEFLIYFQGNSAPDKSGLPSDRFSAERTGGSVSTLTIQRTQQEDSAVYLCASSRRAGGNQPQHFGDGTRLSIL.

This clonotype was observed many times. The chain has TRBV7-2 and TRBJ1-6, with D possibly matching TRBD1 (6 bases). Germline V gives CDR1 SGHTA, CDR2 FQGNSA. V dropped 4 bases and J dropped 3 bases, with 10 bases sitting between them. The CDR3 is 15 amino acids. CDR3 region: CASSSGQNYNSPLHF. CDR3 DNA: TGTGCCAGCAGCTCCGGACAGAACTATAATTCACCCCTCCACTTT.

This chain joins TRBV4-1 and TRBJ2-5; 8 bases are a match to TRBD2. J gave up 4 bases and V 5 bases, and 15 bases lay outside the gene matches. CDR1 and CDR2 from the germline V gene are MGHRA and YSYEKL. This CDR3 has 17 residues. In DNA, the CDR3 is TGCGCCAGCAGCTTTAGGGACCCGCGACTAGCGCTAGAGACCCAGTACTTC. This encodes CASSFRDPRLALETQYF.

Regarding this clonotype: The junction and the germline gene differ at one end; a read error may be behind it. The gene calls are TRBV27 and TRBJ2-5; tentatively, D is TRBD2 (5 bases). Per germline, CDR1 MNHEY and CDR2 SMNVEV (reference sequence). The CDR3 totals 11 residues. In DNA, the CDR3 is TGTGCCAGCACTTCGAGGGAGACCCAGTGCTTC. Its translation: CASTSRETQCF.

This clonotype was seen only a few times. The chain combines TRBV7-9 with TRBJ2-5; D remains ambiguous. This CDR3 has 13 amino acids. The germline CDR1 and CDR2 sequences are SEHNR and FQNEAQ (reference sequence). V lost 1 base and J lost 4, with 7 bases in between. The DNA of the CDR3 is TGTGCCAGCAGCTTAGAAGACCGAGAGACCCAGTACTTC. This sequence encodes CASSLEDRETQYF. Looking up the rest from reference TRBV7-9 and TRBJ2-5 gives the full variable domain: DTGVSQNPRHKITKRGQNVTFRCDPISEHNRLYWYRQTLGQGPEFLTYFQNEAQLEKSRLLSDRFSAERPKGSFSTLEIQRTEQGDSAMYLCASSLEDRETQYFGPGTRLLVL.

This clonotype came up many times. The chain has TRBV6-1 and TRBJ1-1; D gene uncertain. Germline assignment: CDR1 MNHNS and CDR2 SASEGT. V lost 7 bases, J lost 1 base, and 13 bases lay in between. This CDR3 is 14 amino acids long. The CDR3 is CASNVWGENTEAFF. CDR3 in DNA: TGTGCCAGCAATGTGTGGGGTGAGAACACTGAAGCTTTCTTT.

Only a few counts were recorded for this clonotype. CDR3: CSARDYGTGAHYGYTF. The CDR3, as DNA: TGCAGTGCTAGAGACTACGGGACAGGGGCCCACTATGGCTACACCTTC. The genes are TRBV20-1 and TRBJ1-2; 10 bases agree with TRBD1. Germline V gene sequence: CDR1 DFQATT, CDR2 SNEGSKA (reference sequence). CDR3 length: 16 residues. The V segment lost 0 bases and the J segment 3 bases; nucleotides outside the gene matches: 7.

This clonotype was counted ten times or more. This chain uses TRBV15 with TRBJ1-5, with a tentative D call TRBD1 (5 bases). Germline V gene data show CDR1 as LNHNV and CDR2 as YYDKDF (reference sequence). The CDR3 contains 13 residues. The V end lost 0 bases, the J end lost 6 bases, and 6 bases lay between the germline ends. DNA of the CDR3: TGTGCCACCAGCAGAGATCAGGGTCAGCCCCAGCATTTT. Amino acids: CATSRDQGQPQHF.

In this sample, this clonotype turned up many times. The chain uses TRBV7-9 and TRBJ2-4; the match to TRBD2 covers 7 bases. Trimming removed 6 bases from V and 7 bases from J; junction bases left unmatched: 6. CDR1 and CDR2 (germline): SEHNR, FQNEAQ (reference sequence). The CDR3 has 13 residues. DNA for the CDR3: TGTGCCAGCAGTTGGGGGGGGGTCAACATTCAGTACTTC. The encoded protein is CASSWGGVNIQYF. Looking up the rest from reference TRBV7-9 and TRBJ2-4 gives the full variable domain: DTGVSQNPRHKITKRGQNVTFRCDPISEHNRLYWYRQTLGQGPEFLTYFQNEAQLEKSRLLSDRFSAERPKGSFSTLEIQRTEQGDSAMYLCASSWGGVNIQYFGAGTRLSVL.

The J gene is TRBJ1-1, the V gene TRBV20-1; the match to TRBD1 covers 7 bases. The CDR3 consists of 15 residues. V dropped 3 bases and J dropped 0; count of bases not matched to a gene: 7. Per the germline V gene, CDR1 is DFQATT and CDR2 is SNEGSKA (reference sequence). The CDR3 DNA is TGCAGTGCTAGTGTGGACAGGATCATGAACACTGAAGCTTTCTTT. This sequence encodes CSASVDRIMNTEAFF.

This rearrangement joins TRBV7-9 to TRBJ1-1; D possibly corresponds to TRBD1 (5 bases). With 6 bases removed from V and 10 bases from J, the gap between germline ends came to 15 bases. Germline CDR1 reads SEHNR; CDR2 reads FQNEAQ (reference sequence). This CDR3 has 12 amino acids. The CDR3 DNA follows: TGTGCCAGCAGAGGTCGACAGACTCTAGCTTTCTTT. Protein sequence: CASRGRQTLAFF.

The rearrangement uses TRBV30 and TRBJ2-5, with D maybe TRBD2 (5 bases). Germline V gene sequence: CDR1 GTSNPN, CDR2 SVGIG (reference sequence). V was clipped by 4 bases and J by 3 bases, with 9 bases between them. This CDR3 contains 12 residues. The CDR3 is CAWTDGEETQYF. The CDR3 DNA follows: TGTGCCTGGACGGACGGGGAAGAGACCCAGTACTTC. Looking up the rest from reference TRBV30 and TRBJ2-5 gives the full variable domain: SQTIHQWPATLVQPVGSPLSLECTVEGTSNPNLYWYRQAAGRGLQLLFYSVGIGQISSEVPQNLSASRPQDRQFILSSKKLLLSDSGFYLCAWTDGEETQYFGPGTRLLVL.